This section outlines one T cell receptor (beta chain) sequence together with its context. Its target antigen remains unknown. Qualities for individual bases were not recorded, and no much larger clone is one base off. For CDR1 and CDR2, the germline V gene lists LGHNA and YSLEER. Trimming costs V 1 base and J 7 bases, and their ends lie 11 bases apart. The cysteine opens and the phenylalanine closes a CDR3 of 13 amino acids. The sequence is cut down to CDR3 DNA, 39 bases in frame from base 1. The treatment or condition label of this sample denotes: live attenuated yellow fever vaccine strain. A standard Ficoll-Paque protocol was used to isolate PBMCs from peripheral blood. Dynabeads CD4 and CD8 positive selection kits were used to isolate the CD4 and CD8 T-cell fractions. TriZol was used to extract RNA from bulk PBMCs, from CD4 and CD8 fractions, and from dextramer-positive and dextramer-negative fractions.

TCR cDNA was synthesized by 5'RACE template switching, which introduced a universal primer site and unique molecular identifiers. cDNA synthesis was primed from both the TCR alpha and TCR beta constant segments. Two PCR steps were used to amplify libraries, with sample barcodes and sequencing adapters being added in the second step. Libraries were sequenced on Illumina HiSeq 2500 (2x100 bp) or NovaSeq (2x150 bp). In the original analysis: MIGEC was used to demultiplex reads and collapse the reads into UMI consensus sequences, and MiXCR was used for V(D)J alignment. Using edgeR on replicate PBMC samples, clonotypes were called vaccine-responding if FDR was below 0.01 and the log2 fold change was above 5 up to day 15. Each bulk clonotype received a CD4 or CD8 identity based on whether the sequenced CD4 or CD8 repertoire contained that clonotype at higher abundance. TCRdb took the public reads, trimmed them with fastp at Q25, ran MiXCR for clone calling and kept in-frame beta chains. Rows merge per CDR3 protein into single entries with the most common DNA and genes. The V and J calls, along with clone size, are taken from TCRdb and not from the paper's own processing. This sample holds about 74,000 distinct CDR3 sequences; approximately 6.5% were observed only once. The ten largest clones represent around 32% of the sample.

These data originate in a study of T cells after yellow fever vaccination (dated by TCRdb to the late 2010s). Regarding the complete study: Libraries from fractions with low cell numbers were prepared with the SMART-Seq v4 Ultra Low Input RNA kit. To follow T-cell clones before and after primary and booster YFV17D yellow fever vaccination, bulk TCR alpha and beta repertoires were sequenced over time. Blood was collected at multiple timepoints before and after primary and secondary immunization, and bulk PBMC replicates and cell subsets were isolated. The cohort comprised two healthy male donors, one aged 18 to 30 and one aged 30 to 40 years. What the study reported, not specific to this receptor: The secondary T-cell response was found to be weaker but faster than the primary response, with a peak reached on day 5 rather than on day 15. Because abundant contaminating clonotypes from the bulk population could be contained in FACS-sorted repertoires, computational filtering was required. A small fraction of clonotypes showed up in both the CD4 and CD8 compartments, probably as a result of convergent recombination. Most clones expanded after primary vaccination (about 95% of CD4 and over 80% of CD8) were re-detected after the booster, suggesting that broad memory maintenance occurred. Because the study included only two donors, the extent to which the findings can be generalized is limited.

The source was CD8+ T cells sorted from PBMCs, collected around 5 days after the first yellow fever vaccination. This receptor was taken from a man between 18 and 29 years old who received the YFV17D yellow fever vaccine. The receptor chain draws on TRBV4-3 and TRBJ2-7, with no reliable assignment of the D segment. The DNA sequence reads TGCGCCAGCAGCCAAGCCGTACGCTGGGAGCAGTACTTC. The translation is CASSQAVRWEQYF.